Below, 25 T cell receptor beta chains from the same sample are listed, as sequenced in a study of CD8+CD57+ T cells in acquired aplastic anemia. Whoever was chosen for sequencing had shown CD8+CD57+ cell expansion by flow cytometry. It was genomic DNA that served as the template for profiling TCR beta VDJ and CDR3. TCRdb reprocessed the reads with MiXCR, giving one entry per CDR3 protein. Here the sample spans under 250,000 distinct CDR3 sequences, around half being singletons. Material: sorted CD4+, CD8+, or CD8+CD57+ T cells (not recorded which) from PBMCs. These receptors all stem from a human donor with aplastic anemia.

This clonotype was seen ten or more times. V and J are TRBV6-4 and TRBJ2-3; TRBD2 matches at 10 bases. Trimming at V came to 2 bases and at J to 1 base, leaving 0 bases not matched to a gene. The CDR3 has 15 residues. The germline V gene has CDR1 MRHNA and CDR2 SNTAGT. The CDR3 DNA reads TGTGCCAGCAGTGACGGGACTAGCGGCACAGATACGCAGTATTTT. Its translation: CASSDGTSGTDTQYF.

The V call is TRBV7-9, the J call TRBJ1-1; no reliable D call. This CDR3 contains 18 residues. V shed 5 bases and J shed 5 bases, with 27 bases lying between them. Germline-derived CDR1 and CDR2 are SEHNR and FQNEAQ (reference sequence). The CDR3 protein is CASSGQVRTPTSSTEAFF. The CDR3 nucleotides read TGTGCCAGCAGCGGGCAGGTGAGGACTCCTACGAGCAGTACTGAAGCTTTCTTT.

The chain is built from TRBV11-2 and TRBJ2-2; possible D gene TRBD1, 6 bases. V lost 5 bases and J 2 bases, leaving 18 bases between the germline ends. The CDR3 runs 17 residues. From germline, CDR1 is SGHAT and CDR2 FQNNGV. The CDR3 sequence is CASSPNPFRGNTGELFF. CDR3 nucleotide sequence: TGTGCCAGCAGCCCCAACCCCTTCAGGGGCAACACCGGGGAGCTGTTTTTT.

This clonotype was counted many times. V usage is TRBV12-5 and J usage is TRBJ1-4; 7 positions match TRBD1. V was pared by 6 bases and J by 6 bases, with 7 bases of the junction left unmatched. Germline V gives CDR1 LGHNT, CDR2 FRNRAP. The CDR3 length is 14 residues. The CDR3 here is CASGTGQGDEKLFF. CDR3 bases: TGTGCTAGTGGGACAGGGCAAGGGGATGAAAAACTGTTTTTT.

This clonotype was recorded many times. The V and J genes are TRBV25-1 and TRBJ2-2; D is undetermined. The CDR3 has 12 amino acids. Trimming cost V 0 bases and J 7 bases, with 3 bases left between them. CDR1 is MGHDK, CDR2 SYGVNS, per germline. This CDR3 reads CASSEYNGELFF. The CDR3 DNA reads TGTGCCAGCAGTGAATATAACGGGGAGCTGTTTTTT.

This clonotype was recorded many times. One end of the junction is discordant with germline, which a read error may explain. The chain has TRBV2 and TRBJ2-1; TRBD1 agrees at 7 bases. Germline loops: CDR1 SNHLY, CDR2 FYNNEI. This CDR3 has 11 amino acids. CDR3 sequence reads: CASSADRERSF. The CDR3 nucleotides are TGTGCCAGCAGTGCCGACAGGGAAAGGTCCTTC.

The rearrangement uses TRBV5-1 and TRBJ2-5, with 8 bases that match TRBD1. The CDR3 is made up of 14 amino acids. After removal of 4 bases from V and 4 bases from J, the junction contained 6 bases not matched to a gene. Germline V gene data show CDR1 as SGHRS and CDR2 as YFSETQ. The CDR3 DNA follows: TGCGCCAGCAGCAAGGACAGGGAGTTAGAGACCCAGTACTTC. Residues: CASSKDRELETQYF.

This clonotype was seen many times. The CDR3 DNA is TGTGCCAGCAGCGTAGGGGAGGGGGGGGGACGAGATGGAAACACCATATATTTT. Amino acid sequence: CASSVGEGGGRDGNTIYF. J is TRBJ1-3 and V is TRBV9; TRBD1 might be the D (6 bases). CDR1 is SGDLS and CDR2 is YYNGEE in the germline V gene. Trimming left V 0 bases short and J 3 bases short, with 19 bases between. CDR3 size: 18 residues.

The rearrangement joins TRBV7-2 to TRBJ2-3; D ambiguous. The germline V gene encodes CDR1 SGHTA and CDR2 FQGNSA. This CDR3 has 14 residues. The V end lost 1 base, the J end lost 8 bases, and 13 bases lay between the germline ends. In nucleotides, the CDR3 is TGTGCCAGCAGCTTAGATCGAAGCGCAGGTACGCAGTATTTT. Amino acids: CASSLDRSAGTQYF.

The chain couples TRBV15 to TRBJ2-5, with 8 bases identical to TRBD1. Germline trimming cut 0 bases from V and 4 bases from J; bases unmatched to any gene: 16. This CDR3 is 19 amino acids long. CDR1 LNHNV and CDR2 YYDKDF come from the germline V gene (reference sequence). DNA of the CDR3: TGTGCCACCAGCAGAGAGTGGAGTGTGGTTTGGACAGGGACAGAGACCCAGTACTTC. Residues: CATSREWSVVWTGTETQYF.

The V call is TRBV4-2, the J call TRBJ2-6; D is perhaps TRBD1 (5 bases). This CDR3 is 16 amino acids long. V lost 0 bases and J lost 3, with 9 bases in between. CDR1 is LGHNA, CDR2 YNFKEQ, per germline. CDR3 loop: CASSQDDSLGANVLTF. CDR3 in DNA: TGTGCCAGCAGCCAAGATGACAGCCTTGGGGCCAACGTCCTGACTTTC.

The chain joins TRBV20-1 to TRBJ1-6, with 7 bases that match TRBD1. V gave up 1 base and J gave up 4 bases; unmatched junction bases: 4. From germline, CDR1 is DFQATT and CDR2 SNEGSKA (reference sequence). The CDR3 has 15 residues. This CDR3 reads CSARVGTDYNSPLHF. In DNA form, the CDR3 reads TGCAGTGCTAGAGTCGGGACAGATTATAATTCACCCCTCCACTTT.

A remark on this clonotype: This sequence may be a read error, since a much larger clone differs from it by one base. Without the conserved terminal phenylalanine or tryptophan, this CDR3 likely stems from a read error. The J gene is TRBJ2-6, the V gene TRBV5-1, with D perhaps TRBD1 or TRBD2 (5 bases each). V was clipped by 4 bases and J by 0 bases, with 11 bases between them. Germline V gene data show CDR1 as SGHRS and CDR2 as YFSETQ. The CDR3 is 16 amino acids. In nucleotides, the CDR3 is TGCGCCAGCAGCCAGGGACGAATCTCTGGGGCCAACGTCCTGACTTGC. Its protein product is CASSQGRISGANVLTC.

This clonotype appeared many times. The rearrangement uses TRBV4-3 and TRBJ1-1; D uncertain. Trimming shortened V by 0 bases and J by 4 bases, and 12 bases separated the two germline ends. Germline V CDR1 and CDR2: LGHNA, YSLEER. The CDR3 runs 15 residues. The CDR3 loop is CASSQDRKGRTEAFF. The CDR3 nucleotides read TGCGCCAGCAGCCAAGATAGGAAAGGCCGCACTGAAGCTTTCTTT.

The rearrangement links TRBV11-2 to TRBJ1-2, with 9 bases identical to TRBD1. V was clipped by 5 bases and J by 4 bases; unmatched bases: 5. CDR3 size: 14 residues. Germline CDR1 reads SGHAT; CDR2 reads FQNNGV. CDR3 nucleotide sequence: TGTGCCAGCAGCCGTCAGACAGGGGGCTATGGCTACACCTTC. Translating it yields CASSRQTGGYGYTF.

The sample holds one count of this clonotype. The CDR3 DNA is TGTGCCAGCAGCCCTGGGGGGCTGATTAATGAAAAACTGTTTTTT. As protein: CASSPGGLINEKLFF. The chain employs TRBV7-9 and TRBJ1-4; D is perhaps TRBD1 (6 bases). From germline, CDR1 is SEHNR and CDR2 FQNEAQ (reference sequence). This CDR3 spans 15 amino acids. Trimming left V 5 bases short and J 4 bases short, with 14 bases between.

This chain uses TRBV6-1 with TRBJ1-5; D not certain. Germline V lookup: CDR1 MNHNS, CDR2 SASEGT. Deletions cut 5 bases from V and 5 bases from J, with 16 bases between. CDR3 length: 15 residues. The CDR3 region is CASSRHTEGHQPQHF. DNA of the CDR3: TGTGCCAGCAGTAGACACACAGAAGGGCATCAGCCCCAGCATTTT.

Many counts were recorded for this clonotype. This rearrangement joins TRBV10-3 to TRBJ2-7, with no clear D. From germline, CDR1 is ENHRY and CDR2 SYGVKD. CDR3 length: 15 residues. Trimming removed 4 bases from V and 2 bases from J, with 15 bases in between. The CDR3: CAISVSGTVAYEQYF. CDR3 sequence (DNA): TGTGCCATCAGTGTCTCTGGTACAGTGGCCTACGAGCAGTACTTC.

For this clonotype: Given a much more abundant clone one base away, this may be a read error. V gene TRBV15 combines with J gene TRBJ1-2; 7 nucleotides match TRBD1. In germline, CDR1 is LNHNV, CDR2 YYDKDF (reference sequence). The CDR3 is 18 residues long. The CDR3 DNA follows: TGTGCCAGCAGCTCAGTGCGGTTTAGGGGGCCGGTTGTCTATGGCTACACCTTC. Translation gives CASSSVRFRGPVVYGYTF.

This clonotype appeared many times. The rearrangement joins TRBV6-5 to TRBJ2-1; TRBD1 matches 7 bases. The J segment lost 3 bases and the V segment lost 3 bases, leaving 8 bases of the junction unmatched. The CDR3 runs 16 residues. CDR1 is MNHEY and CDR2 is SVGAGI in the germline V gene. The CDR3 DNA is TGTGCCAGCAGTTATGGACAGGCCCCTATCTACAATGAGCAGTTCTTC. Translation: CASSYGQAPIYNEQFF.

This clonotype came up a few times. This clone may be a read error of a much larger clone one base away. The CDR3 sequence: CASSQDRVREGGQYF. DNA of the CDR3: TGCGCCAGCAGCCAAGATAGGGTCAGGGAGGGCGGGCAGTACTTC. The V gene is TRBV4-1, the J gene TRBJ2-7; 7 nucleotides agree with TRBD2. Germline V gene data show CDR1 as MGHRA and CDR2 as YSYEKL. The V and J ends lost 0 bases and 9 bases, in that order; junction bases with no gene match: 11. The length of the CDR3 is 15 residues.

CDR3 in amino acids: CASRSEGANSPLHF. CDR3 bases: TGTGCCAGCAGGTCGGAAGGGGCGAATTCACCCCTCCACTTT. V and J are TRBV7-9 and TRBJ1-6; perhaps TRBD1 as D (5 bases). The CDR3 runs 14 residues. V dropped 6 bases and J dropped 7 bases, with 13 bases sitting between them. Germline CDR1 SEHNR, CDR2 FQNEAQ (reference sequence).

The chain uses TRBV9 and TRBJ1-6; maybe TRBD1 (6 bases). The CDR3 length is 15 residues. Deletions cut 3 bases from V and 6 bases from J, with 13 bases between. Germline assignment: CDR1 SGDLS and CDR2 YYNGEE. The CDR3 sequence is CASSANQGLNSPLHF. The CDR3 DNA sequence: TGTGCCAGCAGCGCCAACCAGGGGCTTAATTCACCCCTCCACTTT.

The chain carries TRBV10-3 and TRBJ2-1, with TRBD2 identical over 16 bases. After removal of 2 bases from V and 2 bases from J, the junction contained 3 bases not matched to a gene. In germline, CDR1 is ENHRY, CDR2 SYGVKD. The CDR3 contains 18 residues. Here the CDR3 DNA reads TGTGCCATCAGTGAGGCGGGACTAGCGGGAGGGGCCTACAATGAGCAGTTCTTC. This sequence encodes CAISEAGLAGGAYNEQFF.

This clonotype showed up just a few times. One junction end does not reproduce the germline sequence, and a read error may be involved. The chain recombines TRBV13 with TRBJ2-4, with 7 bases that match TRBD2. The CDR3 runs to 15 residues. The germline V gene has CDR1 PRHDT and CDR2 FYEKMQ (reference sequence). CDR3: CASSLGPSGVNIRYF. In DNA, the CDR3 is TGTGCCAGCAGCTTAGGTCCCAGCGGGGTAAACATTCGGTACTTC. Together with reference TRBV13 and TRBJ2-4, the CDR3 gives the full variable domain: AAGVIQSPRHLIKEKRETATLKCYPIPRHDTVYWYQQGPGQDPQFLISFYEKMQSDKGSIPDRFSAQQFSDYHSELNMSSLELGDSALYFCASSLGPSGVNIRYFGAGTRLSVL.